These 15 T cell receptor beta chains came from one sample sequenced in a study of OX40 agonist ivuxolimab in advanced cancers. Generated by immunoSEQ multiplex PCR, the TCRdb table keeps only in-frame clones and is missing some. The sample has approximately 69,000 clones; roughly 83% are singletons. The sequencing here drew on CD4+ or CD8+ T cells sorted from blood, taken in a trial of the OX40 agonist ivuxolimab. The receptors derive from an adult with an advanced solid tumor such as melanoma, head and neck, liver or kidney cancer.

The genes are TRBV5-1 and TRBJ2-2; tentative D call: TRBD2 (5 bases). Trimming cost V 2 bases and J 2 bases, with 10 bases left between them. Germline CDR1 and CDR2: SGHRS and YFSETQ. This CDR3 region has 15 residues. The CDR3 DNA is TGCGCCAGCAGCTTAGAGGGTCCAAACACCGGGGAGCTGTTTTTT. Translated: CASSLEGPNTGELFF.

The chain combines TRBV5-1 with TRBJ2-5; 7 nucleotides line up with TRBD1. Germline CDR1 is SGHRS and CDR2 is YFSETQ. V trimming: 4 bases; J trimming: 5 bases; junction bases outside the gene matches: 11. The CDR3 totals 15 residues. CDR3 loop: CASSPGTARRETQYF. CDR3 DNA: TGCGCCAGCAGCCCCGGGACAGCTCGCCGGGAGACCCAGTACTTC.

This sequence joins TRBV28 and TRBJ2-7, with 8 bases matching TRBD2. This CDR3 is 16 amino acids long. Germline V gene lookup returns CDR1 MDHEN and CDR2 SYDVKM. V dropped 2 bases and J dropped 1; count of bases not matched to a gene: 7. CDR3: CASSLPKAGGSYEQYF. The CDR3 DNA reads TGTGCCAGCAGTTTACCGAAGGCGGGGGGATCCTACGAGCAGTACTTC. Looking up the rest from reference TRBV28 and TRBJ2-7 gives the full variable domain: DVKVTQSSRYLVKRTGEKVFLECVQDMDHENMFWYRQDPGLGLRLIYFSYDVKMKEKGDIPEGYSVSREKKERFSLILESASTNQTSMYLCASSLPKAGGSYEQYFGPGTRLTVT.

The V call is TRBV10-3, the J call TRBJ2-5; the match to TRBD2 covers 9 bases. The J call may be in error: the DNA end matches TRBJ2-7 better. This CDR3 comprises 16 residues. Germline assignment: CDR1 ENHRY and CDR2 SYGVKD. CDR3 region: CAISRVAGVDSYEQYF. The DNA for the CDR3 is TGTGCCATCAGTCGGGTAGCGGGAGTAGACTCCTACGAGCAGTACTTC.

The chain carries TRBV9 and TRBJ2-5; 7 bases line up with TRBD1. The CDR3 is 15 amino acids. Germline CDR1 is SGDLS and CDR2 is YYNGEE. V shed 2 bases, J shed 1 base, and the junction held 5 bases outside the gene matches. The CDR3 sequence is CASSVLGTAQETQYF. The CDR3, as DNA: TGTGCCAGCAGCGTCCTCGGGACAGCCCAAGAGACCCAGTACTTC. Looking up the rest from reference TRBV9 and TRBJ2-5 gives the full variable domain: DSGVTQTPKHLITATGQRVTLRCSPRSGDLSVYWYQQSLDQGLQFLIQYYNGEERAKGNILERFSAQQFPDLHSELNLSSLELGDSALYFCASSVLGTAQETQYFGPGTRLLVL.

This chain connects TRBV7-2 to TRBJ1-6; no clear D. With 2 bases removed from V and 6 bases from J, the gap between germline ends came to 8 bases. The length of the CDR3 is 14 residues. CDR1 is SGHTA and CDR2 is FQGNSA in the germline V gene. The CDR3 bases are TGTGCCAGCAGCTTAAGGCGGCTTAATTCACCCCTCCACTTT. Its translation is CASSLRRLNSPLHF.

The chain carries TRBV6-6 and TRBJ1-5; a weak D match, TRBD1 (6 bases). Trimming removed 10 bases from V and 0 bases from J, with 13 bases in between. The germline gives CDR1 MNHNY, CDR2 SVGAGI (reference sequence). CDR3 length: 14 amino acids. The CDR3: CATRGGDSNQPQHF. The CDR3 coding sequence is TGTGCCACCCGGGGGGGCGATAGCAATCAGCCCCAGCATTTT.

V is TRBV30 and J is TRBJ1-2, with D maybe TRBD1 (5 bases). The CDR3 is 12 residues long. Trimming removed 5 bases at V and 4 bases at J, with 11 bases between. Per germline, CDR1 GTSNPN and CDR2 SVGIG (reference sequence). The CDR3: CAWGTPFYGYTF. The DNA of the CDR3 is TGTGCCTGGGGGACTCCCTTCTATGGCTACACCTTC.

The chain has TRBV7-2 and TRBJ2-7; D remains unclear. Deletions cut 1 base from V and 1 base from J, with 8 bases between. The CDR3 has 14 amino acids. The germline gives CDR1 SGHTA, CDR2 FQGNSA. CDR3 coding DNA: TGTGCCAGCAGCTTAGACCGAATTTCCTACGAGCAGTACTTC. Protein sequence: CASSLDRISYEQYF.

The rearrangement joins TRBV30 to TRBJ2-5, with 7 bases matching TRBD2. V shed 3 bases and J 2 bases; nucleotides not matched to a gene: 0. Germline CDR1 is GTSNPN and CDR2 is SVGIG (reference sequence). The length of the CDR3 is 12 residues. This CDR3 reads CAWSGGQETQYF. The CDR3 nucleotides read TGTGCCTGGAGCGGGGGGCAAGAGACCCAGTACTTC.

This chain uses TRBV7-9 with TRBJ2-7; D may be TRBD1 or TRBD2 (5 bases each). The V end lost 2 bases, the J end lost 9 bases, and 11 bases lay between the germline ends. The CDR3 covers 12 residues. Germline values: CDR1 SEHNR, CDR2 FQNEAQ (reference sequence). The CDR3 DNA reads as TGTGCCAGCAGCTTAAAGGGACCTTGGCAGTACTTC. This gives the protein CASSLKGPWQYF.

The CDR3 here is CATSRGSGKKTQYF. CDR3 DNA: TGTGCCACCAGCAGAGGGAGCGGGAAAAAGACCCAGTACTTC. V gene TRBV15 combines with J gene TRBJ2-5, with 7 bases identical to TRBD2. Germline V lookup: CDR1 LNHNV, CDR2 YYDKDF (reference sequence). With 1 base clipped from V and 6 bases from J, the junction kept 5 bases outside the gene matches. The CDR3 length is 14 residues.

In this sample, this clone turned up once. This chain connects TRBV7-2 to TRBJ1-1; 10 bases line up with TRBD1. The CDR3 consists of 16 residues. J was trimmed by 5 bases and V by 4 bases; bases with no gene match: 10. CDR1 is SGHTA and CDR2 is FQGNSA in the germline V gene. The CDR3 loop is CASSSYPGTGVTEAFF. DNA for the CDR3: TGTGCCAGCAGCTCGTACCCCGGGACAGGGGTGACTGAAGCTTTCTTT.

This chain joins TRBV15 and TRBJ1-2; 8 bases are a match to TRBD1. Germline loops: CDR1 LNHNV, CDR2 YYDKDF (reference sequence). This CDR3 has 15 residues. V trimming: 0 bases; J trimming: 5 bases; junction bases outside the gene matches: 5. The CDR3 DNA reads TGTGCCACCAGCAGAGAGGCAGGGGGCCCATATGGCTACACCTTC. Amino acid sequence: CATSREAGGPYGYTF.

A single count supports this clone. The V and J genes are TRBV7-2 and TRBJ2-2; TRBD1 is a possible D gene (5 bases). From germline, CDR1 is SGHTA and CDR2 FQGNSA. The CDR3 is 15 amino acids. V was clipped by 5 bases and J by 1 base, with 11 bases between them. The CDR3 coding sequence is TGTGCCAGCAGCCCCAGGACAAAGAACACCGGGGAGCTGTTTTTT. This translates into CASSPRTKNTGELFF.